Described below is a single T cell receptor (beta chain) sequence and its context. Its target is not known. Sequencing of TCR beta was performed on blood CD8+ T cells and on blood CD4+ T cells. TEMRA cells were enriched by FACS, and CD4+ and CD8+ T cells were negatively isolated. Germline V CDR1 and CDR2: LNHNV, YYDKDF (reference sequence). CDR3 length: 13 residues. V was clipped by 0 bases and J by 11 bases, with 13 bases between them. These data are taken from a study of CD8 T cells in Susac syndrome. RNA was extracted with the RNeasy kit, and a quantity of roughly 0.5 to 1 ug was reverse transcribed using random hexamers. The method of amplification for TCR beta CDR3 was immunoSEQ multiplex PCR, covering 54 Vbeta and 13 Jbeta. Via MiXCR, TCRdb re-called the immunoSEQ multiplex PCR reads, giving one row per CDR3 protein. This sample carries more than 150,000 distinct CDR3 sequences, about 90% of them seen once, and the ten largest clones take 0.08%.

Study-wide results and limits: The TCR sequencing and HLA analysis in the study involved a relatively small number of individuals, as the study acknowledged.

The genes are TRBV15 and TRBJ1-1, with D perhaps TRBD1 (5 bases). The sequenced sample consisted of CD4+ T cells from PBMCs. This TCR was recovered from a human donor in good health. CDR3 amino acids: CATSRDQGAGAFF. The CDR3 DNA follows: TGTGCCACCAGCAGAGATCAGGGAGCAGGGGCTTTCTTT.